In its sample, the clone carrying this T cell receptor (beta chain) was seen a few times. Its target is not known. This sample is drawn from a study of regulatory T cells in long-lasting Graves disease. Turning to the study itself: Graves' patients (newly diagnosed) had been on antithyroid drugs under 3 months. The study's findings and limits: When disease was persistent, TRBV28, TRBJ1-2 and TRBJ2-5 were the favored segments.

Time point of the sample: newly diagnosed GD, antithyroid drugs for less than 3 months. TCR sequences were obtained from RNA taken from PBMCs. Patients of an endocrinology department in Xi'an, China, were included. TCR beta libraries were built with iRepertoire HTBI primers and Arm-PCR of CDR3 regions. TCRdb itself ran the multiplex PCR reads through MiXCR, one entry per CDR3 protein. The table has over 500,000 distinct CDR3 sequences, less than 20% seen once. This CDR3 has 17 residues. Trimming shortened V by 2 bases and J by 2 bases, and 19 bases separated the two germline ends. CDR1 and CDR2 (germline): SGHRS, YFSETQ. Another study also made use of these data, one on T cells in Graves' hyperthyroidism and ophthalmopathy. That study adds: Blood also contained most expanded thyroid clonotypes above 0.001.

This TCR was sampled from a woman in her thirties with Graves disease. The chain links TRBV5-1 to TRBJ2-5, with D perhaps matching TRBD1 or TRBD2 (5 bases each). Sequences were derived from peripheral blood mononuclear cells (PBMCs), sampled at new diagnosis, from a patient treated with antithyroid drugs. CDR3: CASSFEGPVEFQETQYF. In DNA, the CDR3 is TGCGCCAGCAGCTTTGAGGGGCCAGTGGAATTTCAAGAGACCCAGTACTTC.